The 9 T cell receptor beta chains in this list originate from one sample, sequenced in a study of blood T cell repertoires in COVID-19. Data came from immunoSEQ multiplex PCR; TCRdb stores just in-frame clones and leaves some out. The table lists some 320,000 clones, roughly 89% of them singletons, with approximately 5.2% in the top ten. Sequencing input: PBMCs or T cells enriched from blood (not recorded which). All receptors come from a man between 60 and 70 years old who had recovered from COVID-19.

CDR3 loop: CASSSPGGRAPYEQYF. CDR3 nucleotides: TGTGCCAGCAGCTCCCCTGGCGGGAGGGCCCCCTACGAGCAGTACTTC. The chain couples TRBV7-8 to TRBJ2-7, with 9 bases fitting TRBD2. CDR1 is SGHVS, CDR2 FQNEAQ, per germline. CDR3 length equals 16 residues. After removal of 4 bases from V and 2 bases from J, the junction contained 9 bases not matched to a gene.

This clone showed up just once. The chain links TRBV20-1 to TRBJ2-1; 9 bases agree with TRBD2. Germline V CDR1 and CDR2: DFQATT, SNEGSKA (reference sequence). This CDR3 is built from 16 residues. Germline trimming cut 3 bases from V and 5 bases from J; bases unmatched to any gene: 11. The CDR3 bases are TGCAGTGCTAGTCTAGTAGCGGGAGTAAATGACAATGAGCAGTTCTTC. Translating gives CSASLVAGVNDNEQFF.

This clone was seen more than once but under ten times. This chain links TRBV5-1 with TRBJ1-5, with 7 positions matching TRBD1. This CDR3 comprises 15 residues. The V and J ends lost 0 bases and 7 bases, in that order; junction bases with no gene match: 7. CDR1 and CDR2 (germline): SGHRS, YFSETQ. CDR3 DNA sequence: TGCGCCAGCAGCTTGGCGACAGGGTCGGAACAGCCCCAGCATTTT. Protein product: CASSLATGSEQPQHF.

The genes are TRBV4-2 and TRBJ2-1; 11 nucleotides agree with TRBD2. Trimming at V came to 6 bases and at J to 4 bases, leaving 8 bases not matched to a gene. Germline V gene sequence: CDR1 LGHNA, CDR2 YNFKEQ. This CDR3 comprises 16 residues. The CDR3 loop reads CASSTSGSASYNEQFF. The CDR3 DNA reads TGTGCCAGCAGTACTAGCGGGAGCGCGTCGTACAATGAGCAGTTCTTC.

The chain links TRBV6-5 to TRBJ2-1; 10 nucleotides agree with TRBD2. The CDR3 has 15 amino acids. V trimming: 5 bases; J trimming: 2 bases; junction bases outside the gene matches: 3. The germline CDR1 and CDR2 sequences are MNHEY and SVGAGI. The CDR3 protein is CASSPSGRPYNEQFF. CDR3 bases: TGTGCCAGCAGTCCTAGCGGGAGACCCTACAATGAGCAGTTCTTC.

The rearrangement uses TRBV9 and TRBJ2-5; perhaps TRBD2 as D (6 bases). CDR3 length equals 17 residues. The germline V gene encodes CDR1 SGDLS and CDR2 YYNGEE. Trimming cost V 0 bases and J 5 bases, with 20 bases left between them. CDR3 DNA sequence: TGTGCCAGCAGCGTAGGCCGGGGGAGCGAACTCAGGGAGACCCAGTACTTC. Translation gives CASSVGRGSELRETQYF.

This chain connects TRBV30 to TRBJ1-1; D is uncertain. In germline, CDR1 is GTSNPN, CDR2 SVGIG (reference sequence). The CDR3 is 12 residues long. The V gene lost 8 bases and the J gene lost 1 base, with 11 bases spanning the gap. The CDR3, as DNA: TGTGCCGTAGCCAAAGAGAACACTGAAGCTTTCTTT. Translation: CAVAKENTEAFF.

The chain has TRBV7-9 and TRBJ2-7; 11 bases are shared with TRBD2. J was trimmed by 7 bases and V by 5 bases; bases with no gene match: 7. The CDR3 has 14 amino acids. Germline V gene lookup returns CDR1 SEHNR and CDR2 FQNEAQ (reference sequence). CDR3 coding DNA: TGTGCCAGCAGCCGTAGCGGGAGGGCCGCGGAGCAGTACTTC. Its protein is CASSRSGRAAEQYF.

The chain employs TRBV5-8 and TRBJ1-5, with TRBD1 matching 9 bases. This CDR3 spans 16 amino acids. Losses at the gene ends were 4 bases for V and 4 bases for J; bases not matched to a gene: 9. Germline lookup yields CDR1 SGHTS and CDR2 YDEGEE. The CDR3 region has the DNA TGTGCCAGCAGCCGATTTGGGACAGGGCAAAATCAGCCCCAGCATTTT. It codes for CASSRFGTGQNQPQHF.